This T cell receptor beta chain was captured in a study of shared clonotypes between healthy human individuals. The authors ran unsorted PBMC replicate PCRs on 250 to 300 ng DNA, 25,000 to 35,000 T cell genomes. Ten immunoSEQ deep assay plates held the unsorted PBMC DNA. The assay was immunoSEQ multiplex PCR, and TCRdb's table has in-frame clones only and misses some. This table has 450,000 to 600,000 clones, about four fifths appearing once. The study's findings and limits: Depth of sequencing was expected to influence donor clonotype sharing. It was only blood that was sampled, and tissue repertoires likely differ.

This clone was seen only a few times. The target antigen is unknown. Trimming shortened V by 5 bases and J by 8 bases, and 12 bases separated the two germline ends. CDR1 is SGHVS, CDR2 FQNEAQ, per germline. This CDR3 contains 12 residues. This sequence originates from a middle-aged woman in good health. Some clones in this sample may be carry-over from other donors' samples. The J gene is TRBJ1-2, the V gene TRBV7-8, with a weak D call TRBD1 (5 bases). The material sequenced was PBMCs. DNA for the CDR3: TGTGCCAGCAGCACCGGGGCGGGAGGCTACACCTTC. Translated: CASSTGAGGYTF. Full variable domain (remainder filled in from reference TRBV7-8 and TRBJ1-2): GAGVSQSPRYKVAKRGQDVALRCDPISGHVSLFWYQQALGQGPEFLTYFQNEAQLDKSGLPSDRFFAERPEGSVSTLKIQRTQQEDSAVYLCASSTGAGGYTFGSGTRLTVV.